The 26 T cell receptor beta chains reported below all come from one sample, sequenced in a study of STAT3 mutations in large granular lymphocyte leukemia. Study-wide results and limits: At least one immunodominant TCR beta clonotype appeared in every T-cell large granular lymphocyte leukemia patient.

The antigens of these receptors remain unknown. The table came from immunoSEQ multiplex PCR; TCRdb's copy has only in-frame clones and leaves some out. This sample has 15,000 to 20,000 clones, with around four fifths found just once. Source material: peripheral blood mononuclear cells. The receptor source for this set is a man over 45 with T-cell large granular lymphocyte leukemia. Some clones in this sample may be carry-over from other donors' samples.

The V and J genes are TRBV7-9 and TRBJ2-5; the match to TRBD2 covers 7 bases. Germline CDR1 and CDR2: SEHNR and FQNEAQ (reference sequence). J gave up 0 bases and V 4 bases, and 11 bases lay outside the gene matches. The CDR3 contains 17 residues. The CDR3 protein is CASSSPGLLLYQETQYF. The DNA for the CDR3 is TGTGCCAGCAGCTCCCCGGGACTATTGTTGTACCAAGAGACCCAGTACTTC.

This clone was seen a handful of times. The gene calls are TRBV7-7 and TRBJ2-5; 11 bases match TRBD2. Germline lookup yields CDR1 SSHAT and CDR2 FNYEAQ (reference sequence). V was pared by 1 base and J by 3 bases, with 4 bases of the junction left unmatched. This CDR3 contains 16 residues. This chain's CDR3 is CASSLVGTSGKETQYF. The DNA for the CDR3 is TGTGCCAGCAGCTTAGTGGGGACTAGCGGCAAAGAGACCCAGTACTTC.

The chain carries TRBV5-6 and TRBJ1-1; TRBD1 is a possible D gene (6 bases). V gave up 3 bases and J gave up 1 base, with 13 bases separating them. Germline V gives CDR1 SGHDT, CDR2 YYEEEE. This CDR3 spans 15 amino acids. The CDR3: CASSSYRGQNTEAFF. Written as DNA, the CDR3 is TGTGCCAGCAGCTCTTACCGGGGGCAGAACACTGAAGCTTTCTTT.

The V call is TRBV10-1, the J call TRBJ2-7; D is tentatively TRBD1 or TRBD2 (5 bases each). The CDR3 spans 13 residues. V lost 3 bases and J lost 5, with 11 bases in between. Germline CDR1 reads WNHNN; CDR2 reads SYGVQD (reference sequence). The CDR3 sequence: CASSDSGTDEQYF. CDR3 coding DNA: TGCGCCAGCAGTGACTCCGGGACCGACGAGCAGTACTTC.

The CDR3 reads CASSLGVGETQYF. The CDR3, as DNA: TGTGCCAGCAGCTTAGGCGTGGGGGAGACCCAGTACTTC. The chain has TRBV7-6 and TRBJ2-5, with unresolved D. CDR1 is SGHVS and CDR2 is FNYEAQ in the germline V gene. This CDR3 is 13 amino acids long. Between the trimmed V and J ends, which lost 1 base and 5 bases, there was a span of 8 bases.

This chain uses TRBV5-1 with TRBJ2-2; 11 positions match TRBD2. V was clipped by 4 bases and J by 3 bases; unmatched bases: 8. The CDR3 is made up of 17 amino acids. Germline V gene lookup returns CDR1 SGHRS and CDR2 YFSETQ. The CDR3 DNA follows: TGCGCCAGCAGCCATCTAGCGGGGGGCGCGGACACCGGGGAGCTGTTTTTT. The encoded protein is CASSHLAGGADTGELFF.

The genes are TRBV5-4 and TRBJ1-1, with 9 bases fitting TRBD1. Unmatched junction bases numbered 2, after V lost 4 bases and J lost 1 base. The CDR3 runs 14 residues. The germline V gene has CDR1 SGHNT and CDR2 YYREEE (reference sequence). The CDR3 loop is CASSPGQGNTEAFF. The CDR3 region has the DNA TGTGCCAGCAGCCCGGGACAGGGGAACACTGAAGCTTTCTTT.

This clone occurred a few times. The genes are TRBV2 and TRBJ1-2; 8 nucleotides agree with TRBD1. The V and J ends lost 3 bases and 4 bases, in that order; junction bases with no gene match: 7. This CDR3 comprises 15 residues. Germline CDR1 reads SNHLY; CDR2 reads FYNNEI. The CDR3 nucleotides are TGTGCCAGCAGTGAGTGGACAGGGATGAGCTATGGCTACACCTTC. It specifies CASSEWTGMSYGYTF.

This clone was recorded once. The chain has TRBV27 and TRBJ1-1; perhaps TRBD1 as D (6 bases). The germline gives CDR1 MNHEY, CDR2 SMNVEV (reference sequence). Trimming left V 4 bases short and J 6 bases short, with 18 bases between. There are 15 residues in the CDR3. The CDR3 coding sequence is TGTGCCAGCAGTTACTCGCGACAGGTTGGGGCTGAAGCTTTCTTT. Translated, it gives CASSYSRQVGAEAFF.

The chain couples TRBV11-2 to TRBJ1-5; D ambiguous. The CDR3 extends over 15 amino acids. With 1 base removed from V and 2 bases from J, the gap between germline ends came to 9 bases. The germline gives CDR1 SGHAT, CDR2 FQNNGV. DNA of the CDR3: TGTGCCAGCAGCTTAGGCGGGATACGCAATCAGCCCCAGCATTTT. Amino acid sequence: CASSLGGIRNQPQHF. Full variable domain (remainder filled in from reference TRBV11-2 and TRBJ1-5): EAGVAQSPRYKIIEKRQSVAFWCNPISGHATLYWYQQILGQGPKLLIQFQNNGVVDDSQLPKDRFSAERLKGVDSTLKIQPAKLEDSAVYLCASSLGGIRNQPQHFGDGTRLSIL.

The chain combines TRBV25-1 with TRBJ2-5; no clear D gene. The CDR3 is 17 residues long. V dropped 3 bases and J dropped 1 base, with 18 bases sitting between them. From germline, CDR1 is MGHDK and CDR2 SYGVNS. The CDR3 spells CASSENKGLLAQETQYF. The CDR3 coding sequence is TGTGCCAGCAGTGAGAATAAGGGCCTCCTTGCCCAAGAGACCCAGTACTTC. The entire variable domain, with the rest obtained from reference TRBV25-1 and TRBJ2-5, is as follows: EADIYQTPRYLVIGTGKKITLECSQTMGHDKMYWYQQDPGMELHLIHYSYGVNSTEKGDLSSESTVSRIRTEHFPLTLESARPSHTSQYLCASSENKGLLAQETQYFGPGTRLLVL.

The chain uses TRBV7-2 and TRBJ2-7; D may be TRBD2 (6 bases). The CDR3 has 14 amino acids. Germline CDR1 and CDR2: SGHTA and FQGNSA. Trimming cost V 0 bases and J 4 bases, with 10 bases left between them. The CDR3 region is CASSLARGRYEQYF. The CDR3, as DNA: TGTGCCAGCAGCTTAGCGCGGGGCAGGTACGAGCAGTACTTC.

V gene TRBV18 combines with J gene TRBJ2-7; 10 bases are a match to TRBD1. The CDR3 sequence is 15 residues long. Germline V gives CDR1 KGHSH, CDR2 LQKENI. The V segment lost 3 bases and the J segment 2 bases; nucleotides outside the gene matches: 4. CDR3 coding DNA: TGTGCCAGCTCACCGGGACAGGGGAAGACCTACGAGCAGTACTTC. As protein: CASSPGQGKTYEQYF.

The genes are TRBV4-3 and TRBJ2-7; D is possibly TRBD2 (6 bases). CDR3 length: 15 residues. Trimming pared 1 base from V and 5 bases from J, leaving 15 bases between. CDR1 LGHNA and CDR2 YSLEER come from the germline V gene. The CDR3 is CASSQARTGGNEQYF. The CDR3 nucleotides read TGCGCCAGCAGCCAAGCCCGGACCGGGGGAAACGAGCAGTACTTC.

The chain is built from TRBV27 and TRBJ2-7, with D hard to call. From germline, CDR1 is MNHEY and CDR2 SMNVEV (reference sequence). V was cut by 5 bases and J by 2 bases, with 10 bases left in between. CDR3 size: 13 residues. CDR3 loop: CASSTRRTYEQYF. The DNA for the CDR3 is TGTGCCAGCAGTACCCGACGGACCTACGAGCAGTACTTC.

The genes are TRBV5-4 and TRBJ2-1; TRBD1 might be the D (6 bases). Germline CDR1 SGHNT, CDR2 YYREEE (reference sequence). This CDR3 contains 13 residues. V lost 4 bases and J lost 5, with 10 bases in between. The CDR3 sequence: CASSRGFDNEQFF. DNA of the CDR3: TGTGCCAGCAGCAGGGGGTTCGACAATGAGCAGTTCTTC.

V gene TRBV5-1 combines with J gene TRBJ2-7, with 8 bases fitting TRBD1. Germline V lookup: CDR1 SGHRS, CDR2 YFSETQ. The CDR3 consists of 16 residues. V was clipped by 0 bases and J by 4 bases; unmatched bases: 9. The CDR3 DNA reads as TGCGCCAGCAGCTTGGAGGTGGGCAGGGGGCTGTACGAGCAGTACTTC. Residues: CASSLEVGRGLYEQYF. Full variable domain (outside the CDR3, taken from reference TRBV5-1 and TRBJ2-7): KAGVTQTPRYLIKTRGQQVTLSCSPISGHRSVSWYQQTPGQGLQFLFEYFSETQRNKGNFPGRFSGRQFSNSRSEMNVSTLELGDSALYLCASSLEVGRGLYEQYFGPGTRLTVT.

This rearrangement joins TRBV5-1 to TRBJ2-7; D may be TRBD1 (5 bases). The length of the CDR3 is 13 residues. Between the trimmed V and J ends, which lost 6 bases and 0 bases, there was a span of 10 bases. Germline CDR1 and CDR2: SGHRS and YFSETQ. The CDR3 nucleotides read TGCGCCAGCACCTCAGACAGCTCCTACGAGCAGTACTTC. This codes for CASTSDSSYEQYF.

This sequence joins TRBV19 and TRBJ1-2; 10 nucleotides line up with TRBD1. The CDR3 extends over 17 amino acids. CDR1 LNHDA and CDR2 SQIVND come from the germline V gene (reference sequence). The junction had 15 bases not matched to a gene; V was cut back by 3 bases and J by 8 bases. The CDR3 spells CASSIPPGQGLREGYTF. CDR3 bases: TGTGCCAGTAGTATCCCTCCGGGACAGGGGCTCCGAGAGGGCTACACCTTC.

The chain recombines TRBV7-2 with TRBJ1-2, with D perhaps matching TRBD1 (5 bases). The CDR3 runs to 16 residues. Germline CDR1 SGHTA, CDR2 FQGNSA. V lost 1 base and J lost 5, with 17 bases in between. DNA for the CDR3: TGTGCCAGCAGCTTAGATCGGGGGATTGTTTCTTATGGCTACACCTTC. Translating gives CASSLDRGIVSYGYTF.

The V call is TRBV2, the J call TRBJ1-5; 8 bases map to TRBD1. Germline V gives CDR1 SNHLY, CDR2 FYNNEI. V lost 6 bases to trimming and J lost 5 bases; unmatched junction nucleotides: 6. CDR3 length: 14 amino acids. CDR3 DNA: TGTGCCAGCAGCTATCAGGGGGCTGATCAGCCCCAGCATTTT. Amino acids: CASSYQGADQPQHF.

This chain joins TRBV7-6 and TRBJ2-3, with TRBD2 matching over 7 bases. Germline CDR1 SGHVS, CDR2 FNYEAQ. The CDR3 has 14 residues. Trimming at V came to 5 bases and at J to 6 bases, leaving 8 bases not matched to a gene. CDR3 loop: CASSARGGLDTQYF. The CDR3 DNA follows: TGTGCCAGCAGCGCCCGGGGAGGGTTGGATACGCAGTATTTT.

The chain employs TRBV19 and TRBJ1-2; D is unresolved. CDR1 is LNHDA and CDR2 is SQIVND in the germline V gene (reference sequence). Trimming stripped 5 bases from V and 10 bases from J, with 14 bases between. This CDR3 has 12 residues. The CDR3 loop reads CASSRGPSYYTF. The CDR3 region has the DNA TGTGCCAGTAGTCGTGGGCCTTCTTACTACACCTTC. Drawing the rest from reference TRBV19 and TRBJ1-2, the complete variable domain is DGGITQSPKYLFRKEGQNVTLSCEQNLNHDAMYWYRQDPGQGLRLIYYSQIVNDFQKGDIAEGYSVSREKKESFPLTVTSAQKNPTAFYLCASSRGPSYYTFGSGTRLTVV.

This chain links TRBV7-9 with TRBJ2-3; a possible D gene is TRBD1 (6 bases). Between the trimmed V and J ends, which lost 9 bases and 6 bases, there was a span of 22 bases. The length of the CDR3 is 15 residues. Germline V gives CDR1 SEHNR, CDR2 FQNEAQ (reference sequence). This CDR3 is CARVVQGPYSDTQYF. The CDR3, as DNA: TGTGCCAGGGTAGTACAGGGCCCGTACTCGGATACGCAGTATTTT.

The CDR3, as DNA: TGCGCCAGCAGCCTAGGACTAGCGGGAGGAGATACGCAGTATTTT. Protein: CASSLGLAGGDTQYF. This rearrangement joins TRBV4-1 to TRBJ2-3; 14 nucleotides match TRBD2. After removal of 4 bases from V and 5 bases from J, the junction contained 2 bases not matched to a gene. The CDR3 consists of 15 residues. Germline CDR1 and CDR2: MGHRA and YSYEKL.

This chain links TRBV18 with TRBJ2-5; TRBD1 agrees at 7 bases. Trimming at V came to 3 bases and at J to 3 bases, leaving 7 bases not matched to a gene. The CDR3 spans 15 residues. Per germline, CDR1 KGHSH and CDR2 LQKENI. The CDR3 region is CASSPRTGWEETQYF. The CDR3 bases are TGTGCCAGCTCACCGCGGACAGGTTGGGAAGAGACCCAGTACTTC.